One sample yielded the 21 T cell receptor beta chains listed below, sequenced in a study of T cell responses to AZD1222 COVID-19 vaccine. The protocol was immunoSEQ multiplex PCR, while the TCRdb copy is restricted to in-frame clones and leaves out a portion. This sample yields about 140,000 clones, of which around 93% are seen a single time; about 9.1% belongs to the top ten. Specimen: peripheral blood, collected on day 0 of AZD1222 vaccination. The receptors here all came from an adult in good health.

The J gene is TRBJ2-5, the V gene TRBV2; D is unclear. The CDR3 sequence is 13 residues long. V was trimmed by 10 bases and J by 8 bases, leaving 20 bases between them. CDR1 SNHLY and CDR2 FYNNEI come from the germline V gene. The CDR3 nucleotides read TGTGCCACCCTCCGAACAGCCGGTGGAACCCAGTACTTC. Its translation is CATLRTAGGTQYF.

This chain uses TRBV5-4 with TRBJ2-3; weak D call: TRBD2 (5 bases). CDR1 is SGHNT, CDR2 YYREEE, per germline (reference sequence). The CDR3 covers 15 residues. V lost 4 bases and J lost 0, with 12 bases in between. CDR3 region: CASSPSGSSTDTQYF. CDR3 bases: TGTGCCAGCAGCCCCAGCGGTTCAAGCACAGATACGCAGTATTTT.

V gene TRBV5-1 combines with J gene TRBJ2-6; 9 bases fit TRBD1. Germline CDR1 is SGHRS and CDR2 is YFSETQ. This CDR3 is built from 20 residues. Losses at the gene ends were 1 base for V and 0 bases for J; bases not matched to a gene: 11. CDR3 sequence: CASSLNSDRGSSSGANVLTF. The CDR3 DNA reads TGCGCCAGCAGCTTGAATTCCGACAGGGGGTCTTCCTCTGGGGCCAACGTCCTGACTTTC. The full variable domain, completed using reference TRBV5-1 and TRBJ2-6, is KAGVTQTPRYLIKTRGQQVTLSCSPISGHRSVSWYQQTPGQGLQFLFEYFSETQRNKGNFPGRFSGRQFSNSRSEMNVSTLELGDSALYLCASSLNSDRGSSSGANVLTFGAGSRLTVL.

V is TRBV18 and J is TRBJ1-3; 8 bases are a match to TRBD1. Unmatched junction bases numbered 5, after V lost 3 bases and J lost 1 base. Germline V gives CDR1 KGHSH, CDR2 LQKENI. This CDR3 is 16 amino acids long. The CDR3, as DNA: TGTGCCAGCTCACCCACAGGGGGTGATTCTGGAAACACCATATATTTT. It codes for CASSPTGGDSGNTIYF.

The chain links TRBV7-2 to TRBJ1-2; a weak D match, TRBD1 (5 bases). The CDR3 totals 18 residues. V shed 3 bases and J shed 8 bases, with 28 bases lying between them. Germline CDR1 is SGHTA and CDR2 is FQGNSA. The CDR3 DNA sequence: TGTGCCAGCAGCTTCGGTGGCTTAGAGGGCGGTGGGGACGGAGGCTACACCTTC. Its protein product is CASSFGGLEGGGDGGYTF.

V gene TRBV2 combines with J gene TRBJ2-1, with no clear D. CDR3 size: 14 residues. Germline lookup yields CDR1 SNHLY and CDR2 FYNNEI. The ends were cut back, 6 bases at V and 4 bases at J, with 13 bases in the middle. CDR3 in DNA: TGTGCCAGCAGAAGATACGGAGTATACAATGAGCAGTTCTTC. Its translation: CASRRYGVYNEQFF.

V and J are TRBV25-1 and TRBJ1-1; 7 bases align to TRBD1. The length of the CDR3 is 14 residues. The junction had 9 bases not matched to a gene; V was cut back by 2 bases and J by 9 bases. Germline values: CDR1 MGHDK, CDR2 SYGVNS. The CDR3 DNA reads as TGTGCCAGCAGTGAAATGAGGGAGGGGGCGAAAGCTTTCTTT. It specifies CASSEMREGAKAFF.

The V gene is TRBV5-1, the J gene TRBJ2-3; D gene unclear. This CDR3 is built from 13 residues. The ends were cut back, 0 bases at V and 11 bases at J, with 13 bases in the middle. From germline, CDR1 is SGHRS and CDR2 YFSETQ. As DNA, the CDR3 is TGCGCCAGCAGCTTGGAGCCCTCCGGTATGCAGTATTTT. Amino acids: CASSLEPSGMQYF.

V is TRBV7-3 and J is TRBJ2-6, with D uncertain. V dropped 5 bases and J dropped 0 bases, with 8 bases sitting between them. The CDR3 has 15 amino acids. Germline loops: CDR1 SGHTA, CDR2 FQGTGA. CDR3 sequence: CASSTEASGANVLTF. The CDR3 nucleotides read TGTGCCAGCAGCACAGAGGCCTCTGGGGCCAACGTCCTGACTTTC.

The chain couples TRBV3-1 (or the pseudogene TRBV3-2) to TRBJ2-7; no clear D. The ends were cut back, 4 bases at V and 2 bases at J, with 15 bases in the middle. The germline V gene encodes CDR1 LGHDT and CDR2 YNNKEL (reference sequence). The CDR3 contains 15 residues. This CDR3 reads CASSPTYWGTYEQYF. CDR3 DNA: TGTGCCAGCAGCCCGACCTACTGGGGAACCTACGAGCAGTACTTC.

This chain's CDR3 is CASSPPLAMNTEAFF. The CDR3 DNA sequence: TGTGCCAGCAGTCCCCCCCTGGCAATGAACACTGAAGCTTTCTTT. The V and J genes are TRBV6-2 or TRBV6-3 and TRBJ1-1, with D uncertain. The germline V gene has CDR1 MNHEY and CDR2 SVGEGT. CDR3 size: 15 residues. V was pared by 5 bases and J by 0 bases, with 13 bases between.

V gene TRBV19 combines with J gene TRBJ2-7, with unresolved D. This CDR3 has 14 residues. Between the trimmed V and J ends, which lost 3 bases and 3 bases, there was a span of 12 bases. The V gene's germline CDR1 is LNHDA and CDR2 SQIVND (reference sequence). The CDR3 sequence: CASSMGSVYYEQYF. The CDR3 bases are TGTGCCAGTAGTATGGGCAGCGTCTACTACGAGCAGTACTTC.

The chain recombines TRBV9 with TRBJ1-2; D gene uncertain. Germline V gives CDR1 SGDLS, CDR2 YYNGEE. V lost 3 bases to trimming and J lost 0 bases, with 15 bases between them. The CDR3 covers 16 residues. The CDR3 region is CASSEQSRGPNYGYTF. The CDR3 DNA reads TGTGCCAGCAGCGAACAAAGTAGAGGTCCTAACTATGGCTACACCTTC.

The J gene is TRBJ2-1, the V gene TRBV2, with 8 bases identical to TRBD1. V was pared by 6 bases and J by 4 bases, with 14 bases of the junction left unmatched. The CDR3 is 17 amino acids. Per germline, CDR1 SNHLY and CDR2 FYNNEI. The CDR3 loop reads CASRRGPRGRNYNEQFF. In nucleotides, the CDR3 is TGTGCCAGCAGGCGAGGTCCCAGGGGGCGAAATTACAATGAGCAGTTCTTC.

The chain employs TRBV19 and TRBJ2-3; D unclear. Germline-derived CDR1 and CDR2 are LNHDA and SQIVND (reference sequence). The CDR3 is 14 residues long. The V end lost 1 base, the J end lost 0 bases, and 5 bases lay between the germline ends. CDR3 sequence: CASSIGRSTDTQYF. The CDR3 bases are TGTGCCAGTAGTATAGGACGGAGCACAGATACGCAGTATTTT. Looking up the rest from reference TRBV19 and TRBJ2-3 gives the full variable domain: DGGITQSPKYLFRKEGQNVTLSCEQNLNHDAMYWYRQDPGQGLRLIYYSQIVNDFQKGDIAEGYSVSREKKESFPLTVTSAQKNPTAFYLCASSIGRSTDTQYFGPGTRLTVL.

The chain links TRBV18 to TRBJ1-2, with 7 bases matching TRBD1. In germline, CDR1 is KGHSH, CDR2 LQKENI. The trim removed 5 bases at V and 4 bases at J, leaving 10 bases unmatched. This CDR3 contains 15 residues. The CDR3 reads CASSAGQETFYGYTF. The CDR3 nucleotides read TGTGCCAGCTCAGCTGGACAGGAGACTTTCTATGGCTACACCTTC.

The CDR3 here is CASSFGPMGQGIPDTQYF. DNA for the CDR3: TGTGCCAGCAGCTTTGGGCCCATGGGACAGGGAATTCCAGATACGCAGTATTTT. The V and J genes are TRBV7-6 and TRBJ2-3, with TRBD1 matching over 9 bases. Germline V CDR1 and CDR2: SGHVS, FNYEAQ. The CDR3 is 18 residues long. The V segment lost 3 bases and the J segment 4 bases; nucleotides outside the gene matches: 14.

This clone was counted a single time. V and J are TRBV12-5 and TRBJ2-1, with D possibly being TRBD2 (5 bases). CDR1 and CDR2 (germline): LGHNT, FRNRAP. V was trimmed by 6 bases and J by 7 bases, leaving 7 bases between them. This CDR3 has 11 residues. DNA of the CDR3: TGTGCTAGTGGCGGGGTGAATGAGCAGTTCTTC. This gives the protein CASGGVNEQFF. The entire variable domain, with the rest obtained from reference TRBV12-5 and TRBJ2-1, is as follows: DARVTQTPRHKVTEMGQEVTMRCQPILGHNTVFWYRQTMMQGLELLAYFRNRAPLDDSGMPKDRFSAEMPDATLATLKIQPSEPRDSAVYFCASGGVNEQFFGPGTRLTVL.

The genes are TRBV9 and TRBJ1-4; D possibly corresponds to TRBD1 (5 bases). Germline CDR1 reads SGDLS; CDR2 reads YYNGEE. V lost 3 bases, J lost 8 bases, and 14 bases lay in between. This CDR3 region has 14 residues. The DNA for the CDR3 is TGTGCCAGCAGCGACGGGACTCTGGGAGAAAAACTGTTTTTT. Its protein is CASSDGTLGEKLFF.

This clone is a singleton in its sample. In DNA form, the CDR3 reads TGTGCCAGCAGCAGGGACAGCTCCTATGGCTACACCTTC. Protein: CASSRDSSYGYTF. This rearrangement joins TRBV12-3 or TRBV12-4 to TRBJ1-2; 7 nucleotides match TRBD1. V trimming: 6 bases; J trimming: 4 bases; junction bases outside the gene matches: 5. This CDR3 is 13 amino acids long.

This chain links TRBV28 with TRBJ1-5; maybe TRBD1 (5 bases). Germline V gives CDR1 MDHEN, CDR2 SYDVKM. With 3 bases removed from V and 7 bases from J, the gap between germline ends came to 16 bases. This CDR3 is 15 amino acids long. The CDR3 loop is CASSFRTSRGQPQHF. The CDR3 nucleotides are TGTGCCAGCAGTTTTAGGACATCTCGGGGGCAGCCCCAGCATTTT.